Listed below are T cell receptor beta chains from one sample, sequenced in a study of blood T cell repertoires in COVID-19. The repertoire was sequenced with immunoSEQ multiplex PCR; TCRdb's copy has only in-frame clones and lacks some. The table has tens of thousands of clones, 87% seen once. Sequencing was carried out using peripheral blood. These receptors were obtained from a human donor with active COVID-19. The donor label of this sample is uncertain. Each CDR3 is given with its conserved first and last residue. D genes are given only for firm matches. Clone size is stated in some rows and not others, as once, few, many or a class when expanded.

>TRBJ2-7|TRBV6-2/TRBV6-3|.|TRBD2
TGTGCCAGCAGTTACTCGATTGCTAGCGGGAGTTCCTACGAGCAGTACTTC
CASSYSIASGSSYEQYF
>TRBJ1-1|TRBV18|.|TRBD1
TGTGCCAGCTCACCCCGAGATGGACAGGGCACTGAAGCTTTCTTT
CASSPRDGQGTEAFF
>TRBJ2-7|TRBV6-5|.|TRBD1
TGTGCCAGCAGATACCACCGGGACAGGGGTAGCTACGAGCAGTACTTC
CASRYHRDRGSYEQYF
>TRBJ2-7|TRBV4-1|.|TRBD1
TGCGCCAGCAGCCAAGATCGGGACAGGGGGATCTACGAGCAGTACTTC
CASSQDRDRGIYEQYF
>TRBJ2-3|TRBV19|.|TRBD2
TGTGCCAGTAGTAAAACTAGCGGGAACACAGATACGCAGTATTTT
CASSKTSGNTDTQYF
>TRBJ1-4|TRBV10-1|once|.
TGCGCCAGTCCTGGGGGCGCGGTTGAAAAACTGTTTTTT
CASPGGAVEKLFF
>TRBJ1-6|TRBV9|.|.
TGTGCCAGCAGCCTAGGGGGGGGTGATAATTCACCCCTCCACTTT
CASSLGGGDNSPLHF
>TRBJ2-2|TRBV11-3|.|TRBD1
TGTGCCAGCAGCTCCGGGACAGTAACCGGGGAGCTGTTTTTT
CASSSGTVTGELFF
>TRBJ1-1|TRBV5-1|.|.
TGCGCCAGCAGAATCGACATCATGAACACTGAAGCTTTCTTT
CASRIDIMNTEAFF
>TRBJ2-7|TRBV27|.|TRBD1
TGTGCCAGCAGTTTCGGGGACAGGGATAGGCAGTACTTC
CASSFGDRDRQYF
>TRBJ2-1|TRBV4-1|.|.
TGCGCCAGCAGCCAAGAGGTGGGAGGACTAAACTCCTACAATGAGCAGTTCTTC
CASSQEVGGLNSYNEQFF
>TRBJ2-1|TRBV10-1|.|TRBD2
TGCGCCAGCAGATCACTAGCGGGGGAACAGTTCTTC
CASRSLAGEQFF
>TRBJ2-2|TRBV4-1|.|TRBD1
TGCGCCAGCAGCCGCGCGACAGGGGGCGAAACCGGGGAGCTGTTTTTT
CASSRATGGETGELFF
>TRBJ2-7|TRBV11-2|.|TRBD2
TGTGCCAGCAGCTTAGGTTTTTCTAGCGGCCCCTCCTACGAGCAGTACTTC
CASSLGFSSGPSYEQYF
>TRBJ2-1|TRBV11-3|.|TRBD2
TGTGCCAGCAGCTCAAACATCCTAGCGGCGGGGTACAATGAGCAGTTCTTC
CASSSNILAAGYNEQFF
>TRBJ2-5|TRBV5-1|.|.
TGCGCCAGCAGCTTTCTTGGCACACAAGAGACCCAGTACTTC
CASSFLGTQETQYF
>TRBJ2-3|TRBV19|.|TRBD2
TGTGCCAGTACTCGGACTAGCGGGAGCACAGATACGCAGTATTTT
CASTRTSGSTDTQYF
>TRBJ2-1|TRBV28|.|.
TGTGCCAGCAGTCCCCTTCGCCGCCTTACGGGCAATGAGCAGTTCTTC
CASSPLRRLTGNEQFF
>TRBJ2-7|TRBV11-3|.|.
TGTGCCAGCAGCTTAGGACAGGACTCCTACGAGCAGTACTTC
CASSLGQDSYEQYF
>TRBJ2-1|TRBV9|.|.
TGTGCCAGCAGCGTAGATTGGAGCGGGCGTGGGTCCTACAATGAGCAGTTCTTC
CASSVDWSGRGSYNEQFF
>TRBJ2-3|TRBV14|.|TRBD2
TGTGCCAGCAGCCTTCGACTAGCGGGAGGGCCAGATACGCAGTATTTT
CASSLRLAGGPDTQYF
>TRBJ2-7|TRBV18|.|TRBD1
TGTGCCAGCCAGACAGGGGACGTAGGCGAGCAGTACTTC
CASQTGDVGEQYF
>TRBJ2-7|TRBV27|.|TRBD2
TGTGCCAGCCGGCCTAGCGGCTTATACGAGCAGTACTTC
CASRPSGLYEQYF
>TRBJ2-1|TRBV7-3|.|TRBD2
TGTGCCAGCAGCTTAAGCGGGAGGGACGGTGAGCAGTTCTTC
CASSLSGRDGEQFF
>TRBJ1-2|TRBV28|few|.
TGTGCCAGCAGCCCTTGGGGGGGTGATTACTATGGCTACACCTTC
CASSPWGGDYYGYTF
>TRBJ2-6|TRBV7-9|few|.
TGTGCCAGCAGCCCAACCGCGATAGCATTTTCTGGGGCCAACGTCCTGACTTTC
CASSPTAIAFSGANVLTF
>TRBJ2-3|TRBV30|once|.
TGTGCCTGGAGTCACGGGATTGGGCGGGACACAGATACGCAGTATTTT
CAWSHGIGRDTDTQYF
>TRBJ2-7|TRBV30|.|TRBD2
TGTGCCTGGAGCAGGAGGGGACGGGAGGAATACGGGCAGTACTTC
CAWSRRGREEYGQYF
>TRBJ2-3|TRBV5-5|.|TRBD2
TGTGCCAGCAGCTTGGCACCGGGAGGGCCAGGTGCAGATACGCAGTATTTT
CASSLAPGGPGADTQYF
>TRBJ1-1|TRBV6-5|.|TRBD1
TGTGCCAGCGGCGAGCTGGACAGGGGTAACACTGAAGCTTTCTTT
CASGELDRGNTEAFF
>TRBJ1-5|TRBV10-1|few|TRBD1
TGCGCCAGCAGTGAGTCGGTTCGGGACAGAGTTAATCAGCCCCAGCATTTT
CASSESVRDRVNQPQHF
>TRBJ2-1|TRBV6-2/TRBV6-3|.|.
TGTGCCAGCAGTTCCCCTAGCAGCCTGGGTGAGCAGTTCTTC
CASSSPSSLGEQFF
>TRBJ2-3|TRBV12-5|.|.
TGTGCTAGTGGTTTCCGAGATACGCAGTATTTT
CASGFRDTQYF
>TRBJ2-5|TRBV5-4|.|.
TGTGCCAGCAGCTTGGATTTCGGAGAGACCCAGTACTTC
CASSLDFGETQYF
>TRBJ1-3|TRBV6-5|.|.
TGTGCCAGCAGCAGGCCTACAGCCTCTGGAAACACCATATATTTT
CASSRPTASGNTIYF
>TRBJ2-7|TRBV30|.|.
TGTGCCTGGAGTGTACTAGACTACGAGCAGTACTTC
CAWSVLDYEQYF
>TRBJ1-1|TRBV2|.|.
TGTGCCAGCAGTATCGACAGACACACTGAAGCTTTCTTT
CASSIDRHTEAFF
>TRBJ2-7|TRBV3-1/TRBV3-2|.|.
TGTGCCAGCAGCCAAGAAACGAGTCCCTACGAGCAGTACTTC
CASSQETSPYEQYF
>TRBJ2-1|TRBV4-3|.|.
TGCGCCAGCAGCCAAGAGGCAGGGGTAAATGAGCAGTTCTTC
CASSQEAGVNEQFF
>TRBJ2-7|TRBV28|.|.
TGTGCCAGCAGCCCGATTAGCAACTACGAGCAGTACTTC
CASSPISNYEQYF
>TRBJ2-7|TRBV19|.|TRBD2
TGTGCCAGTAGTCTTGCCGGGACTAGCCGCTACGAGCAGTACTTC
CASSLAGTSRYEQYF
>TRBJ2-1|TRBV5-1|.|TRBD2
TGCGCCAGCAGCTCCGGGACTAGCGCCATGAGCTCCTACAATGAGCAGTTCTTC
CASSSGTSAMSSYNEQFF
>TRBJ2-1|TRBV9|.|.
TGTGCCAGCAGCCAACACACCAGCTCCTACAATGAGCAGTTCTTC
CASSQHTSSYNEQFF
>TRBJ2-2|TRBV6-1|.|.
TGTGCCAGCAGTGAATCCGGGACTGGGGTGTTTTTGGAGCTGTTTTTT
CASSESGTGVFLELFF
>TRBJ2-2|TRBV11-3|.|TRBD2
TGTGCCAGCAGCCCAAGACTAGCGGGCGGGGAGCTGTTTTTT
CASSPRLAGGELFF
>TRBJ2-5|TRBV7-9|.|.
TGTGCCAGCAGCTTAGTTAGCGCTCAAGAGACCCAGTACTTC
CASSLVSAQETQYF
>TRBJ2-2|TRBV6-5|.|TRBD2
TGTGCCAGCAGTTACCTCGGACTAGCGGACACCGGGGAGCTGTTTTTT
CASSYLGLADTGELFF
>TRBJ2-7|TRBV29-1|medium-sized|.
TGCAGCGTTTGGGCAGGGGACTACGAGCAGTACTTC
CSVWAGDYEQYF
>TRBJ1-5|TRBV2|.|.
TGTGCCAGCAGTGTAAGCGGCAATCAGCCCCAGCATTTT
CASSVSGNQPQHF
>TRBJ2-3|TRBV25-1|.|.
TGTGCCAGCACTATCGGGAACACAGATACGCAGTATTTT
CASTIGNTDTQYF
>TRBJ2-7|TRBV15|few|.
TGTGCCACCAGCAGCGCACATTACGAGCAGTACTTC
CATSSAHYEQYF
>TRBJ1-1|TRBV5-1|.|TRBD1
TGCGCCAGCAGCTCTCGGCAGGGGGCAGGGGGCACTGAAGCTTTCTTT
CASSSRQGAGGTEAFF
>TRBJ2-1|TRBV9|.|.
TGTGCCAGCAGCCCGGTGGTAAACAATGAGCAGTTCTTC
CASSPVVNNEQFF
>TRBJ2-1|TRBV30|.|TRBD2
TGTGCCTGGAGTGGTTATAGCGGGAGGGCCGTTAGGAATGAGCAGTTCTTC
CAWSGYSGRAVRNEQFF